This TCR beta chain appears in the sequencing data of a study of B cell selection in AIRE deficiency (dated by TCRdb to between 2018 and 2020). About the study as a whole: Researchers compared TCRbeta repertoires of sorted blood CD4+ conventional T cells and regulatory T cells in AIRE-deficient patients with those in healthy controls. The TCR-sequenced cohort comprised about five AIRE-deficient APECED patients and about five healthy control donors.

TCRbeta chain sequencing was performed with the immunoSEQ platform. On the authors' methods: Roughly 110,000 distinct in-frame TCRbeta sequences from patients and 130,000 to 150,000 from healthy donors were obtained from pooled conventional T cell repertoires. Treg TCRbeta sequences shared by two or more individuals were defined as public, and these public Treg TCRbeta sequences were subsequently searched for in Tconv repertoires. Differences between groups were assessed by Mann-Whitney U tests with Bonferroni-Dunn correction in GraphPad Prism 7.03. Held by TCRdb, this immuneACCESS table contains in-frame sequences only and omits some clones. Under half of the omission traces to an unresolved V gene where checked; the cause of the rest is unknown. Clone size and V and J calls were adopted from that table, with D and trimming inferred from the DNA. The sample has tens of thousands of clones on record, around 97% of them singletons. The ten most abundant clones make up less than 0.4% of the sample.

For sorting, conventional CD4 T cells were defined as CD4+CD127+ cells. APECED syndrome was present in the AIRE-deficient patients. Tconv and Treg cells for TCRbeta sequencing were sorted on a FACSAria flow cytometer. The sorted cells went into 5-ml round-bottom polystyrene tubes, and the dry cell pellets were then frozen at -80 degrees C until sequencing. The CDR3 goes from the cysteine to the phenylalanine over 15 residues. Left in the record is the CDR3 DNA by itself, 45 bases read in frame from the first base. Reading the germline V gene gives CDR1 SGHTA and CDR2 FQGNSA. Here V drops 5 bases and J drops 0 bases, and the junction holds 1 base not matched to any gene. The research as a whole found: Of approximately 3,900 shared Treg TCRbeta sequences, under 40% were shared only among healthy donors and 9.3% only among patients, suggesting less efficient Treg selection without AIRE. Roughly a third of the Treg TCRbeta sequences shared among healthy donors were found in patient Tconv cells, which suggests that Treg-biased clones were diverted into the Tconv compartment. Sequencing covered only TCRbeta chains, and 36.6% of shared healthy-donor Treg sequences were also present in healthy Tconv, possibly due to differing TCRalpha chains. Shared Treg sequences had shorter CDR3s, which reflects a bias toward rearrangements containing few non-templated nucleotide insertions. In terms of TCRBV gene usage, CDR3 length and TCR diversity, Tconv and Treg cells from AIRE-deficient patients looked similar to Tconv and Treg cells from healthy donors.

Concerning this clone: Its antigen is unknown. Base qualities are not recorded, but no much larger clone differs from it by a single base.

Sequencing used conventional CD4+ T cells sorted from PBMCs. Recombination connected TRBV7-2 to TRBJ2-1; 10 middle bases align to TRBD2. The TCR sequence derives from a human donor with AIRE deficiency. The nucleotide sequence is TGTGCCAGCAGCCCTAGCGGGAGCTCCTACAATGAGCAGTTCTTC. Its protein reads: CASSPSGSSYNEQFF.